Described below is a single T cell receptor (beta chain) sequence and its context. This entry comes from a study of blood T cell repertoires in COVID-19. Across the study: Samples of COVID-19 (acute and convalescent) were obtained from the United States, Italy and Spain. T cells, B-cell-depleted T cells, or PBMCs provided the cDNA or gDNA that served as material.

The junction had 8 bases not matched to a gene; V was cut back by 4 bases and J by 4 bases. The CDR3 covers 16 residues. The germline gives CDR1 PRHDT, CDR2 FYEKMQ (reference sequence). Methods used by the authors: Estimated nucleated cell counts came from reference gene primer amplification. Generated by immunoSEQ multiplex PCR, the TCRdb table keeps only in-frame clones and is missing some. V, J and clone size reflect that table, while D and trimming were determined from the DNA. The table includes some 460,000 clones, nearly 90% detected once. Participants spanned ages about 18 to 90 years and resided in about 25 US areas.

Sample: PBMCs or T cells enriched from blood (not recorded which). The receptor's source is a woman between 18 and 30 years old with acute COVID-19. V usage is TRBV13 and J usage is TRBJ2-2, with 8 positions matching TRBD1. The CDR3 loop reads CASSYRDRRPTGELFF. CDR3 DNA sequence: TGTGCCAGCAGCTACCGGGACAGGAGACCCACCGGGGAGCTGTTTTTT.